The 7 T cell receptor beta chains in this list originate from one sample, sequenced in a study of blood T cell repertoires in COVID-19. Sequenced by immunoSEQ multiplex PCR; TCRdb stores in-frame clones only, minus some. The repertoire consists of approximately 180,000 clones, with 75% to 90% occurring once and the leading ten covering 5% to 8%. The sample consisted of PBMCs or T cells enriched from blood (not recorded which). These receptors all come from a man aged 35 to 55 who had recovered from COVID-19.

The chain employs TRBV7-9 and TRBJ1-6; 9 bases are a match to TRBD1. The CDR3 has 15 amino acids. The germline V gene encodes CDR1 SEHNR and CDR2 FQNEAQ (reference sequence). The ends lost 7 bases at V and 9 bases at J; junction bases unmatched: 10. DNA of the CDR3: TGTGCCAGCAAGACCGGGACAGGGCTTATTTCACCCCTCCACTTT. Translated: CASKTGTGLISPLHF. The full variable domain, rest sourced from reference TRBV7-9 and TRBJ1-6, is DTGVSQNPRHKITKRGQNVTFRCDPISEHNRLYWYRQTLGQGPEFLTYFQNEAQLEKSRLLSDRFSAERPKGSFSTLEIQRTEQGDSAMYLCASKTGTGLISPLHFGNGTRLTVT.

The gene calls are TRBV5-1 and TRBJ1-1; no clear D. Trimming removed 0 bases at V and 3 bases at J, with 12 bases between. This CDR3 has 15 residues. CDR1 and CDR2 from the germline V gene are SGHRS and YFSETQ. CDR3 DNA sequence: TGCGCCAGCAGCTTGGACCGTTCCAGGCACACTGAAGCTTTCTTT. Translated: CASSLDRSRHTEAFF.

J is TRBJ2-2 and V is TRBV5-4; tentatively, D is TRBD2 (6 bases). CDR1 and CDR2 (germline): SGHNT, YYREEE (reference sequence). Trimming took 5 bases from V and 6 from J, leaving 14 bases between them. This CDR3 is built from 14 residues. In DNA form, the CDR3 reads TGTGCCAGCAGACCCCAGGGACTCCCCGGGGAGCTGTTTTTT. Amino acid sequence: CASRPQGLPGELFF.

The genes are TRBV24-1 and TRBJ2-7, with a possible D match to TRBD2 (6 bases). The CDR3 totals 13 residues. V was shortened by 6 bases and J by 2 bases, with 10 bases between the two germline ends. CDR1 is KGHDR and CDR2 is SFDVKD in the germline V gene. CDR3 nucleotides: TGTGCCACCAGTCTGACGGGAGCCTACGAGCAGTACTTC. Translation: CATSLTGAYEQYF.

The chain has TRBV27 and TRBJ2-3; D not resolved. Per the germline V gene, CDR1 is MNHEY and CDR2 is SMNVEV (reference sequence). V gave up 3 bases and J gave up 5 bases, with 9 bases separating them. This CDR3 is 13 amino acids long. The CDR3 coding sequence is TGTGCCAGCAGTTTTAATCCGGGAGATACGCAGTATTTT. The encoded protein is CASSFNPGDTQYF.

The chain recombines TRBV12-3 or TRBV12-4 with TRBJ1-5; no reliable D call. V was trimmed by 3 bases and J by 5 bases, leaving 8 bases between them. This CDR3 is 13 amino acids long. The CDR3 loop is CASSLYGDQPQHF. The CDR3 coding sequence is TGTGCCAGCAGTTTGTACGGAGATCAGCCCCAGCATTTT.

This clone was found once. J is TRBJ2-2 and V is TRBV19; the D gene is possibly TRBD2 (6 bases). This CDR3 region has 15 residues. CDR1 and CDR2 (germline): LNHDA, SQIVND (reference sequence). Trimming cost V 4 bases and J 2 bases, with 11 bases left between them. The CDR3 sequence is CASSTLAQNTGELFF. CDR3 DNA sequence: TGTGCCAGTAGTACCCTAGCGCAAAACACCGGGGAGCTGTTTTTT.